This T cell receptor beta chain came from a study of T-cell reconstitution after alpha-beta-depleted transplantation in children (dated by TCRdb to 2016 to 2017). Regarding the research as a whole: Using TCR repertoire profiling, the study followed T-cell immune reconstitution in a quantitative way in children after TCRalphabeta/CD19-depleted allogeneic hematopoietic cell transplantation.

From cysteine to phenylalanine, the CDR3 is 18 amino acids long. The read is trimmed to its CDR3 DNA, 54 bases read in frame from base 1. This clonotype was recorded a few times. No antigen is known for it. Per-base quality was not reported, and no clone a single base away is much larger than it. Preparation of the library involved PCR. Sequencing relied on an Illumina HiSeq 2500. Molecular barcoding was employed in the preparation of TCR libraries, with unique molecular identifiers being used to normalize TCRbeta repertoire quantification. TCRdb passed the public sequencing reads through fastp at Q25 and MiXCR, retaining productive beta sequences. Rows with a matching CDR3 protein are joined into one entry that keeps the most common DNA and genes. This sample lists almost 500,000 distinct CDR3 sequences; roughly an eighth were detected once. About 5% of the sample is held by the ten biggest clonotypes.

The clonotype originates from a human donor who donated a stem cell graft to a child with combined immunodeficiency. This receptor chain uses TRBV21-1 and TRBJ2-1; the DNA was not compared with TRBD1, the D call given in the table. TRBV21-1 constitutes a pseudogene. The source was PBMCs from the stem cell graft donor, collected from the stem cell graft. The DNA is TGTGCCAGCAGCTGCCGGGAGGTTAGGACAGGGCCCAGAAATGAGCAGTTCTTC. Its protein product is CASSCREVRTGPRNEQFF.